The clone carrying this TCR beta chain was recorded at least ten times. Together with thyroid ultrasound, orbital computed tomography, serum thyroxine and TRAb, clinical symptoms were used for diagnoses. Germline V gene sequence: CDR1 SGHKS, CDR2 YYEKEE (reference sequence). The CDR3 is made up of 13 amino acids. Trimming removed 2 bases at V and 2 bases at J, with 6 bases between. This record belongs to a study of T cells in Graves' hyperthyroidism and ophthalmopathy. Looking at the study overall: It was at initial diagnosis, before any treatment, that peripheral blood was collected.

Amplified regions were TCR beta CDR3 sequences from RNA transcripts. A first-round RT-PCR of the TCR CDR3 used the HTBI primer set. TCRdb redid the calling of the multiplex PCR reads with MiXCR, one entry per CDR3 protein. The profile shows over 400,000 distinct CDR3 sequences, 14% to 15% of them singletons. This receptor was taken from a man between 18 and 29 years old with Graves' ophthalmopathy. The source material was blood. This sequence joins TRBV5-5 and TRBJ2-3; D is unclear. The DNA for the CDR3 is TGTGCCAGCAGCTTCCCTAACACAGATACGCAGTATTTT. It is translated as CASSFPNTDTQYF.